The following is a T cell receptor beta chain sequence with its context. What it binds is not known. The repertoire was sequenced with immunoSEQ multiplex PCR; TCRdb's copy has only in-frame clones and lacks some. The data contain some 83,000 clones, approximately 90% of them singletons. This entry belongs to a study of T cell responses to AZD1222 COVID-19 vaccine. Study outcomes and limitations: Repertoires were collected only later (after the peak T cell response had occurred). AZD1222 recipients seropositive at baseline numbered only six. Most donors were white British, females outnumbered males, and clonal diversity was possibly underestimated.

Investigators merged groups given second doses at roughly 4 or roughly 12 weeks. The CDR3 is 16 residues long. Trimming took 1 base from V and 2 from J; bases not matched to a gene: 6. The V gene's germline CDR1 is MGHDK and CDR2 SYGVNS. The sequence was collected from an adult who received the AZD1222 COVID-19 vaccine. V and J are TRBV25-1 and TRBJ1-2, with 8 bases identical to TRBD1. The sequencing used peripheral blood, collected 28 days after the second AZD1222 dose. The CDR3 DNA reads as TGTGCCAGCAGTGAATTCCCGGGACAGGCAAACTATGGCTACACCTTC. This encodes CASSEFPGQANYGYTF.